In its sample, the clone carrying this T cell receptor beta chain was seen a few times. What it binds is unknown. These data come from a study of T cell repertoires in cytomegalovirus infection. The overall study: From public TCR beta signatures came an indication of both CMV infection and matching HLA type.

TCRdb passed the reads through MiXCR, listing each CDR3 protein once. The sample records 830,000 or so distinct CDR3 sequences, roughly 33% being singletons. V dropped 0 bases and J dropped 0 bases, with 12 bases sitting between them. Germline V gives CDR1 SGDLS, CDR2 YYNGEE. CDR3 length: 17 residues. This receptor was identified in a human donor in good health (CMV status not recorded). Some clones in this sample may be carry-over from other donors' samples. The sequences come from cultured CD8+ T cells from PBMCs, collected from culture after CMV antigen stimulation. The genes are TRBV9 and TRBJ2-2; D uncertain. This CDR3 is CASSVVVRGANTGELFF. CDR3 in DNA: TGTGCCAGCAGCGTAGTGGTTCGCGGCGCGAACACCGGGGAGCTGTTTTTT.